This T cell receptor (beta chain) was found in a study of CD8 T cells in Susac syndrome. cDNA came from approximately 0.5 to 1 ug RNA primed by random hexamers. MiXCR, run by TCRdb on the immunoSEQ multiplex PCR reads, gives a single entry per CDR3 protein. The sample lists over 100,000 distinct CDR3 sequences, roughly 90% seen once, with approximately 0.12% in the top ten. Trimming cost V 5 bases and J 5 bases; bases outside gene matches: 5. This CDR3 region has 14 residues. Germline assignment: CDR1 DFQATT and CDR2 SNEGSKA (reference sequence). Sequencing used CD8+ T cells from PBMCs. The chain has TRBV20-1 and TRBJ2-3, with 12 bases lining up with TRBD2. The TCR was taken from a human donor in good health. CDR3 in amino acids: CSALLAGGGDTQYF. CDR3 in DNA: TGCAGTGCTTTACTAGCGGGGGGTGGAGATACGCAGTATTTT.